This entry is about one T cell receptor beta chain. V was shortened by 2 bases and J by 3 bases, with 11 bases between the two germline ends. This CDR3 region has 15 residues. Germline assignment: CDR1 KGHSH and CDR2 LQKENI. Repertoires were generated with immunoSEQ multiplex PCR, while TCRdb's copy carries only in-frame clones and drops some. The sample includes 200,000 to 300,000 clones, about nine tenths of them seen just once. This sample was included in a study of cytomegalovirus exposure and HLA in healthy donors. The specimen sequenced was PBMCs. This clonotype originated in a woman aged 25 to 39 in good health and CMV-seronegative. The chain couples TRBV18 to TRBJ2-1, with D possibly matching TRBD2 (5 bases). CDR3 DNA: TGTGCCAGCTCACCAGGGCCGGGGAACTACAATGAGCAGTTCTTC. This codes for CASSPGPGNYNEQFF.